Included here is one T cell receptor (beta chain) sequence, with context. These data originate in a study of blood T cell repertoires in COVID-19. Germline CDR1 SQVTM, CDR2 ANQGSEA. The CDR3 sequence is 16 residues long. Trimming removed 0 bases from V and 4 bases from J, with 17 bases in between. Generated by immunoSEQ multiplex PCR, the TCRdb table keeps only in-frame clones and is missing some. This table holds some 100,000 clones, about 85% found once. The specimen was peripheral blood. This clonotype was sampled from a human donor in a cohort sampled during active COVID-19. This chain links TRBV29-1 with TRBJ2-3, with D maybe TRBD1 (6 bases). CDR3 residues: CSVEEMTGKGADTQYF. CDR3 DNA: TGCAGCGTTGAAGAGATGACAGGCAAGGGAGCAGATACGCAGTATTTT.